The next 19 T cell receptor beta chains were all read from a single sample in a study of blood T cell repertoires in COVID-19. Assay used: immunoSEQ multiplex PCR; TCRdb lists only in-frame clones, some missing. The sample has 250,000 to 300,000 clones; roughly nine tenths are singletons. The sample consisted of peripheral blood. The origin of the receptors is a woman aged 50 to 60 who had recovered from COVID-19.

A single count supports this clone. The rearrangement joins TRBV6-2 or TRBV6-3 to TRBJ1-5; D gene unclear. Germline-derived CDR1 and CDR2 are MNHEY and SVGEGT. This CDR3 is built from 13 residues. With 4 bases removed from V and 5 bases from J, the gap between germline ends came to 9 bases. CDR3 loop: CASSSDTYQPQHF. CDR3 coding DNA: TGTGCCAGCAGTTCCGACACATATCAGCCCCAGCATTTT.

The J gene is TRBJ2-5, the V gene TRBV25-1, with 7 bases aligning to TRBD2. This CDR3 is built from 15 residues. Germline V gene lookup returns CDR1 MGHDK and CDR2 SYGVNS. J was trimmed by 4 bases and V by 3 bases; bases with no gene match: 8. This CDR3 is CASSDTLLAIETQYF. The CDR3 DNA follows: TGTGCCAGCAGTGACACCCTACTAGCGATAGAGACCCAGTACTTC. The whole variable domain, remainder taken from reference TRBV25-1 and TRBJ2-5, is EADIYQTPRYLVIGTGKKITLECSQTMGHDKMYWYQQDPGMELHLIHYSYGVNSTEKGDLSSESTVSRIRTEHFPLTLESARPSHTSQYLCASSDTLLAIETQYFGPGTRLLVL.

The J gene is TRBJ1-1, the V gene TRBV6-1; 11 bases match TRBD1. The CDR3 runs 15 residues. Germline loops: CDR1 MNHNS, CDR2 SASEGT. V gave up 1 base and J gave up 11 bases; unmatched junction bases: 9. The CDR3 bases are TGTGCCAGCAGTGAAGGGACAGGGGGCCTTACGGAGGCTTTCTTT. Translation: CASSEGTGGLTEAFF.

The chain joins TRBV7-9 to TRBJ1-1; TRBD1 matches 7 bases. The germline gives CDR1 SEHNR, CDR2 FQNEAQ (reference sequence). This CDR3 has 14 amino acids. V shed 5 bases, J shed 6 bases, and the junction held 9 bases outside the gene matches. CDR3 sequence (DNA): TGTGCCAGCAGCCTCCGACAGGGAATGGCTGAAGCTTTCTTT. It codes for CASSLRQGMAEAFF.

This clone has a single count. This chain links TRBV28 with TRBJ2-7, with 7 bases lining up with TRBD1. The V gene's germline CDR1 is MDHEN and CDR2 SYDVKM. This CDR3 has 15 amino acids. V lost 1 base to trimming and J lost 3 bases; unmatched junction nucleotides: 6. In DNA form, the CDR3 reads TGTGCCAGCAGTTTATTCACAGGGGCGAACTACGAGCAGTACTTC. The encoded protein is CASSLFTGANYEQYF.

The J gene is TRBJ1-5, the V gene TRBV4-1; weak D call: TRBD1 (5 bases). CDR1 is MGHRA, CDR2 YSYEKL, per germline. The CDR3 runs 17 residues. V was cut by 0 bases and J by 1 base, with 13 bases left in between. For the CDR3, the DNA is TGCGCCAGCAGCCAAGATAGTGGGGCGGCGAGCAATCAGCCCCAGCATTTT. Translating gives CASSQDSGAASNQPQHF.

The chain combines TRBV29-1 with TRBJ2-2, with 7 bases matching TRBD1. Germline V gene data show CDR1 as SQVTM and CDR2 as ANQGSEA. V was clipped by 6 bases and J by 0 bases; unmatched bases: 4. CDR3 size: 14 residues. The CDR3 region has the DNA TGCAGCGTGGGGGACAGAGCGAACACCGGGGAGCTGTTTTTT. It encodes CSVGDRANTGELFF.

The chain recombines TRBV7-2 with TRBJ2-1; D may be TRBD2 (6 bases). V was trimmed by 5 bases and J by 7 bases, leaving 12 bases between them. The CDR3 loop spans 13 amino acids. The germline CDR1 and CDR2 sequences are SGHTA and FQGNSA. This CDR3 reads CASSLELANEQFF. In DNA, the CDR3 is TGTGCCAGCAGCCTTGAACTAGCAAATGAGCAGTTCTTC.

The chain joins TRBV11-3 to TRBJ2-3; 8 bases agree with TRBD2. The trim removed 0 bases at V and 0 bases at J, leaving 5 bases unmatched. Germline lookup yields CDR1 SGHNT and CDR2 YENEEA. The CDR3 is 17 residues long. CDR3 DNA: TGTGCCAGCAGCTTAGATACCAGCGGGGGAAGCACAGATACGCAGTATTTT. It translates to CASSLDTSGGSTDTQYF.

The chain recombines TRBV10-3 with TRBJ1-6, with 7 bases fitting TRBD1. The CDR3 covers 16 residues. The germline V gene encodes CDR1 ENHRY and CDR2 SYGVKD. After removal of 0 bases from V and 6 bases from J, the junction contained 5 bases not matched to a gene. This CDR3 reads CAISESGQLINSPLHF. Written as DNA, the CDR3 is TGTGCCATCAGTGAGTCGGGACAGCTAATTAATTCACCCCTCCACTTT.

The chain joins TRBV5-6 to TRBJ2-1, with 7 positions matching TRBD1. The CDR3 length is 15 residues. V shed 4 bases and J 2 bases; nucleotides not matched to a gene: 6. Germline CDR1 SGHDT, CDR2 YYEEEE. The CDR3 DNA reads TGTGCCAGCAGCCGCCGACAGGGAGCCTACAATGAGCAGTTCTTC. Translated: CASSRRQGAYNEQFF.

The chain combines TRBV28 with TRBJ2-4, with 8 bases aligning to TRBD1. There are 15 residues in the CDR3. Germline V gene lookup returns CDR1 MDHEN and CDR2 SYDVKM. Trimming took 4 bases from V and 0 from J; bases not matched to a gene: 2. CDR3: CASSYRGLAKNIQYF. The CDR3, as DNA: TGTGCCAGCAGTTACAGGGGGTTAGCCAAAAACATTCAGTACTTC.

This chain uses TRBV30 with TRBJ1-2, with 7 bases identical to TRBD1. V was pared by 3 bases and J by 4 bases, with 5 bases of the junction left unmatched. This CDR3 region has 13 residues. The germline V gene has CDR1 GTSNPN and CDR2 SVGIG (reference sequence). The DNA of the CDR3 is TGTGCCTGGAGAACGACAGGGTTCTATGGCTACACCTTC. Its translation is CAWRTTGFYGYTF.

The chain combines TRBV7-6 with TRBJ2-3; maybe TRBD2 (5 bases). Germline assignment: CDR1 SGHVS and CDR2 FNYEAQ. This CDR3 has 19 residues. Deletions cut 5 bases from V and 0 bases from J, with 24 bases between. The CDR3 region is CASSPKLWTFLTSTDTQYF. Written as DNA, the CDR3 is TGTGCCAGCAGCCCGAAGTTGTGGACTTTCCTAACTAGCACAGATACGCAGTATTTT.

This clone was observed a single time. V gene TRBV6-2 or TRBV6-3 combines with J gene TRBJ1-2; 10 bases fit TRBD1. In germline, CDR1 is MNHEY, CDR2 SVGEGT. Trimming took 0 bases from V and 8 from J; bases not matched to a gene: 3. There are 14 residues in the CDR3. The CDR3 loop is CASSYSTGGDGYTF. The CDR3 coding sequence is TGTGCCAGCAGTTACTCGACAGGGGGCGACGGCTACACCTTC.

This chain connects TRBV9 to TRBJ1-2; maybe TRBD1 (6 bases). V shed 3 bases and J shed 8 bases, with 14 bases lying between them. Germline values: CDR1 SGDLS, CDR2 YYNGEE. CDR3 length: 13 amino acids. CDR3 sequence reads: CASSATGLAGYTF. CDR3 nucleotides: TGTGCCAGCAGCGCAACAGGGTTGGCCGGCTACACCTTC.

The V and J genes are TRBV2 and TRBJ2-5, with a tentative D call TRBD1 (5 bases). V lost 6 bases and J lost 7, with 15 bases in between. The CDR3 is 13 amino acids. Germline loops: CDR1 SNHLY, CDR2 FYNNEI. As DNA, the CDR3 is TGTGCCAGCAGAGGGGATGCCGCGATGACCCAGTACTTC. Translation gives CASRGDAAMTQYF.

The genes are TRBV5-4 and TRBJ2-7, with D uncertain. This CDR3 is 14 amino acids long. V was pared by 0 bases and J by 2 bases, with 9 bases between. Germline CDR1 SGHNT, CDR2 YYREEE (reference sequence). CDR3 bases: TGTGCCAGCAGCTTGGGGCAGCGAGCCTACGAGCAGTACTTC. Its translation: CASSLGQRAYEQYF.

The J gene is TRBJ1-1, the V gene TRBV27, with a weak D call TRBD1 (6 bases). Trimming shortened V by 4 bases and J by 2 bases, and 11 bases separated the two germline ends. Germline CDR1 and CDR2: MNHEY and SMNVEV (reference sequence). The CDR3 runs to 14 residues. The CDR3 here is CASSYRTENTEAFF. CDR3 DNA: TGTGCCAGCAGTTACCGGACAGAAAACACTGAAGCTTTCTTT.